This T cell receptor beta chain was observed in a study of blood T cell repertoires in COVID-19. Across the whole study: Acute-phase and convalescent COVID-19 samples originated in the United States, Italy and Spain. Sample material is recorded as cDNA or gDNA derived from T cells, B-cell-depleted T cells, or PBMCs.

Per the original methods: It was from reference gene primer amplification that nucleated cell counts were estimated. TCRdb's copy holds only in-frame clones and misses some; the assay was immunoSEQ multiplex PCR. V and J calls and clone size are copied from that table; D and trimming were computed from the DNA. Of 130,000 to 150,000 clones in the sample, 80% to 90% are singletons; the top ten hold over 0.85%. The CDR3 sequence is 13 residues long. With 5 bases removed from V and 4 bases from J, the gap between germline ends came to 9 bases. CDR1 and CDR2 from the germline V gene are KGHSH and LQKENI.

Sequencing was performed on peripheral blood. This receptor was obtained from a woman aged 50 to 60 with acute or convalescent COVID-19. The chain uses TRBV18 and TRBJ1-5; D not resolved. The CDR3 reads CASSSEQNQPQHF. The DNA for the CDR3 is TGTGCCAGCTCATCCGAGCAAAATCAGCCCCAGCATTTT.